A selection of T cell receptor beta chains follows, all from one sample in a study of blood T cell repertoires in COVID-19. Clones were read by immunoSEQ multiplex PCR, and TCRdb kept only the in-frame ones, dropping some. The sample includes about 210,000 clones, around 86% of them seen just once. The sample was PBMCs or T cells enriched from blood (not recorded which). Source of these receptors: a man aged 30-40 years in a cohort exposed to, infected with or recovered from COVID-19 (not recorded which). Each CDR3 is given with its conserved first and last residue. A D gene is named only where the DNA matches it firmly. Expanded clones get a size class; other rows say once, few or many, or leave the size out.

D gene | clone size | J gene | V gene | CDR3 DNA | CDR3 protein
TRBD1 | few | TRBJ2-1 | TRBV19 | TGTGCCAGGCGGAGACAGGGGCCCGCCGTCCAACAACAAGAGGACAATGAGCAGTTCTTC | CARRRQGPAVQQQEDNEQFF
- | - | TRBJ2-5 | TRBV7-3 | TGTGCCAGCAGCTTAACCTTGGCAGATCAAGAGACCCAGTACTTC | CASSLTLADQETQYF
TRBD1 | - | TRBJ2-1 | TRBV27 | TGTGCCAGCAGTTTAGATGGGACAGCTTACAATGAGCAGTTCTTC | CASSLDGTAYNEQFF
- | - | TRBJ2-1 | TRBV28 | TGTGCCAGCCACCCGCCCCGCGGAAATTACAATGAGCAGTTCTTC | CASHPPRGNYNEQFF
TRBD1 | - | TRBJ1-3 | TRBV27 | TGTGCCAGCAGTTCATCTGCCGGGACAGGGAACGGAAACACCATATATTTT | CASSSSAGTGNGNTIYF
- | - | TRBJ1-1 | TRBV9 | TGTGCCAGCAGCAGAACTATCAACTCCGAAGCTTTCTTT | CASSRTINSEAFF
TRBD2 | - | TRBJ2-1 | TRBV27 | TGTGCCAGCAGTTTATCGATGTCGGCTAGCGGGAGAAGACATGAGCAGTTCTTC | CASSLSMSASGRRHEQFF
TRBD2 | - | TRBJ2-1 | TRBV11-2 | TGTGCCAGCAGCCCCCCCCGCGGGAGTTACAATGAGCAGTTCTTC | CASSPPRGSYNEQFF
TRBD2 | - | TRBJ2-7 | TRBV7-2 | TGTGCCAGCAGCCTTGATGTAGCGGGAGGTTACGAGCAGTACTTC | CASSLDVAGGYEQYF
TRBD1 | - | TRBJ1-2 | TRBV6-5 | TGTGCCAGCAGTTACACTCGGACAGGAAACTATGGCTACACCTTC | CASSYTRTGNYGYTF
TRBD1 | - | TRBJ1-2 | TRBV6-5 | TGTGCCAGCAGTCAGGGACAGATCTATGGCTACACCTTC | CASSQGQIYGYTF
TRBD1 | - | TRBJ2-7 | TRBV9 | TGTGCCAGCAGCGTAGCCCCGGACAGGAGCTCCTACGAGCAGTACTTC | CASSVAPDRSSYEQYF
- | - | TRBJ2-7 | TRBV25-1 | TGTGCCAGCAGCCCCGGGTTTGGGTTTGGGCAGTACTTC | CASSPGFGFGQYF
- | - | TRBJ1-2 | TRBV28 | TGTGCCAGCAGTCAGGGCAACTATGGCTACACCTTC | CASSQGNYGYTF
- | - | TRBJ2-1 | TRBV27 | TGTGCCAGCAGTTTATCGCCCTCCGGGGACAATGAGCAGTTCTTC | CASSLSPSGDNEQFF
- | - | TRBJ2-1 | TRBV20-1 | TGCAGTGCTAGAGTTGTCGATGAGCAGTTCTTC | CSARVVDEQFF
- | - | TRBJ1-1 | TRBV29-1 | TGCAGCGGGAGGGAGGGAGGAGGCACTGAAGCTTTCTTT | CSGREGGGTEAFF
- | - | TRBJ1-2 | TRBV24-1 | TGTGCCACCAGCAACAGTATCGGCTACACCTTC | CATSNSIGYTF
- | - | TRBJ1-1 | TRBV5-1 | TGCGCCAGCAGTAGGACAGAGTTGATGAACACTGAAGCTTTCTTT | CASSRTELMNTEAFF
- | - | TRBJ2-7 | TRBV4-1 | TGCGCCAGCAGCCAAGTACTTAGACAGGACAACTCCTACGAGCAGTACTTC | CASSQVLRQDNSYEQYF
- | - | TRBJ2-1 | TRBV9 | TGTGCCAGCAGCCCAGACAGGTTAGGGATCGGTGAGCAGTTCTTC | CASSPDRLGIGEQFF
- | many | TRBJ1-1 | TRBV6-5 | TGTGCCAGCAGTTTGCAGGGTTTTACTGAAGCTTTCTTT | CASSLQGFTEAFF
- | - | TRBJ2-7 | TRBV6-1 | TGTGCCAGCAGTGAAGTGGGAGGATACGAGCAGTACTTC | CASSEVGGYEQYF
TRBD2 | - | TRBJ2-5 | TRBV7-9 | TGTGCCAGCAGGGGGACTAGCGGGACCCCAGAGACCCAGTACTTC | CASRGTSGTPETQYF
- | - | TRBJ2-5 | TRBV5-4 | TGTGCCAGCAGCTTGTTCAATGGGGACTACCAAGAGACCCAGTACTTC | CASSLFNGDYQETQYF
- | once | TRBJ2-7 | TRBV11-2 | TGTGCCAGCAGCTTCCGTCTTGACAGGAGAGGCTACGAGCAGTACTTC | CASSFRLDRRGYEQYF